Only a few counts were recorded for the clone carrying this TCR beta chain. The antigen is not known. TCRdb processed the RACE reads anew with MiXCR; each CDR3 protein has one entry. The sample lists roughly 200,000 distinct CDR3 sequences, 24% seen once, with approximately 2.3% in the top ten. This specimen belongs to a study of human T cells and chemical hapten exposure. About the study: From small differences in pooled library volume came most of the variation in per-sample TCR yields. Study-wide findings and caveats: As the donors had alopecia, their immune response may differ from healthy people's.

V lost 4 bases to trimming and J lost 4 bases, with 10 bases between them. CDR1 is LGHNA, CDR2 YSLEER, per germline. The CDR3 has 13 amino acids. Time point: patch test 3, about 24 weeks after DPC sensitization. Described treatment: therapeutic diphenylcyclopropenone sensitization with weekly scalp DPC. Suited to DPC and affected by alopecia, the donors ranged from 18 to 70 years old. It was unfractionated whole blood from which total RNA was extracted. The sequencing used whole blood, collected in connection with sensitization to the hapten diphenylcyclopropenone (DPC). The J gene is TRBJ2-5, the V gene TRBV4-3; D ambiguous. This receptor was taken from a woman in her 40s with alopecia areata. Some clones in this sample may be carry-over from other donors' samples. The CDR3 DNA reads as TGCGCCAGCAGCCCTAACAACGGAGAGACCCAGTACTTC. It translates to CASSPNNGETQYF.